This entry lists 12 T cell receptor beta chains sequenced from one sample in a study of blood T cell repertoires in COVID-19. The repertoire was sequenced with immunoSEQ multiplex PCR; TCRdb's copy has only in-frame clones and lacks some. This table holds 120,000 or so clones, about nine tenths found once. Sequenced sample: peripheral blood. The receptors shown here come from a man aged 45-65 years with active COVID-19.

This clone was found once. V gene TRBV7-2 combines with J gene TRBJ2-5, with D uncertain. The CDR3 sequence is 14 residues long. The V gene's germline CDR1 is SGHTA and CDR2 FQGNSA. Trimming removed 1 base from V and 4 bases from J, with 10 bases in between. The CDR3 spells CASSLGLVVETQYF. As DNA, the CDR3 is TGTGCCAGCAGCTTAGGACTTGTTGTAGAGACCCAGTACTTC.

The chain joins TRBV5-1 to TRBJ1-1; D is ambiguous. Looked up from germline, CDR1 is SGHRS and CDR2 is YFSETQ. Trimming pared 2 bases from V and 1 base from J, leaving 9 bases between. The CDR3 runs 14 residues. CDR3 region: CASSFQASNTEAFF. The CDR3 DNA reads TGCGCCAGCAGCTTCCAGGCGTCGAACACTGAAGCTTTCTTT. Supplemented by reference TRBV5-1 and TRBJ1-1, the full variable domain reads KAGVTQTPRYLIKTRGQQVTLSCSPISGHRSVSWYQQTPGQGLQFLFEYFSETQRNKGNFPGRFSGRQFSNSRSEMNVSTLELGDSALYLCASSFQASNTEAFFGQGTRLTVV.

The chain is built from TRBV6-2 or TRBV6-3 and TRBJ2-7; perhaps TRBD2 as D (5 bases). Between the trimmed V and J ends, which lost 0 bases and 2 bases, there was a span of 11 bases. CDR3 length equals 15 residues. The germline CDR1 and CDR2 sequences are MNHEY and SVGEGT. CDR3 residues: CASSYSGAFTYEQYF. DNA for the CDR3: TGTGCCAGCAGTTACTCGGGAGCGTTTACCTACGAGCAGTACTTC.

CDR3 DNA: TGCGCCAGCAGCCCCGCGGCTCGCTTAGGTGGCTACACCTTC. Amino acids: CASSPAARLGGYTF. The chain couples TRBV4-1 to TRBJ1-2; D unclear. Trimming pared 4 bases from V and 7 bases from J, leaving 16 bases between. Germline CDR1 reads MGHRA; CDR2 reads YSYEKL. The CDR3 is 14 amino acids.

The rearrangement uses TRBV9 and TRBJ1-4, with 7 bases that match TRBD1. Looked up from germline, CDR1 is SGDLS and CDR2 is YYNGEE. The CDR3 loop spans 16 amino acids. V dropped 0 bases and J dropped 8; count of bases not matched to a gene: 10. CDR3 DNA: TGTGCCAGCAGCGTAGGAAGTGGGACAGTGGGCGAAAAACTGTTTTTT. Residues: CASSVGSGTVGEKLFF.

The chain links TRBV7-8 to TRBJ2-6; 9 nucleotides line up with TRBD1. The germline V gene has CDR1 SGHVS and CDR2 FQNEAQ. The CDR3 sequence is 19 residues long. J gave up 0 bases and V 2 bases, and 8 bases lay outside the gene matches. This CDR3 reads CASSLQQGAEGSGANVLTF. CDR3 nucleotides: TGTGCCAGCAGCTTACAACAGGGGGCAGAAGGCTCTGGGGCCAACGTCCTGACTTTC.

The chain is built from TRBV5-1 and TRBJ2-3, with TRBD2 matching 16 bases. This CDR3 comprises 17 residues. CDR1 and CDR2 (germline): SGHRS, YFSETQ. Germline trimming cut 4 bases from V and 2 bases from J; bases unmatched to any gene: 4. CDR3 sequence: CASSTGTSGGATDTQYF. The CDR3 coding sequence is TGCGCCAGCAGCACGGGGACTAGCGGGGGGGCCACAGATACGCAGTATTTT.

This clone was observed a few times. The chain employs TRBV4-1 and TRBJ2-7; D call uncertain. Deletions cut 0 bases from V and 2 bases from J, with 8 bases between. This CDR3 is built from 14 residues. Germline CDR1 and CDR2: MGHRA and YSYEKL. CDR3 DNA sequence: TGCGCCAGCAGCCAAGAATTTAGTACCTACGAGCAGTACTTC. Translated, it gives CASSQEFSTYEQYF.

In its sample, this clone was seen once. CDR3 nucleotide sequence: TGTGCCAGCAGCTTAAGTTTCAGCTCCTACGAGCAGTACGTC. This encodes CASSLSFSSYEQYV. V and J are TRBV7-2 and TRBJ2-7; D is ambiguous. The CDR3 is 14 amino acids. The germline V gene has CDR1 SGHTA and CDR2 FQGNSA. The V end was cut by 2 bases, the J end by 0 bases, with 8 bases between.

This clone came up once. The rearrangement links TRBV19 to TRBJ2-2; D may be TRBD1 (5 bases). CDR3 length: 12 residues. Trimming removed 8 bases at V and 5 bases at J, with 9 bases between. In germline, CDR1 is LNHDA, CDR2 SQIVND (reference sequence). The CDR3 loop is CASGYRTGELFF. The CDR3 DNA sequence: TGTGCCAGTGGTTACAGGACCGGGGAGCTGTTTTTT.

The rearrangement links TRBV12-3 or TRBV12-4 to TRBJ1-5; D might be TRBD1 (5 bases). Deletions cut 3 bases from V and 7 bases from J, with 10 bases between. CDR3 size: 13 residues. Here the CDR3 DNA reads TGTGCCAGCAGTTTCGCGGGGGAGCAGCCCCAGCATTTT. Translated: CASSFAGEQPQHF.

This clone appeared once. The CDR3 loop is CASLYEQYV. In DNA form, the CDR3 reads TGTGCCAGCCTATACGAGCAGTACGTC. This chain joins TRBV27 and TRBJ2-7; D gene uncertain. Per the germline V gene, CDR1 is MNHEY and CDR2 is SMNVEV (reference sequence). Trimming pared 8 bases from V and 4 bases from J, leaving 3 bases between. The CDR3 contains 9 residues.